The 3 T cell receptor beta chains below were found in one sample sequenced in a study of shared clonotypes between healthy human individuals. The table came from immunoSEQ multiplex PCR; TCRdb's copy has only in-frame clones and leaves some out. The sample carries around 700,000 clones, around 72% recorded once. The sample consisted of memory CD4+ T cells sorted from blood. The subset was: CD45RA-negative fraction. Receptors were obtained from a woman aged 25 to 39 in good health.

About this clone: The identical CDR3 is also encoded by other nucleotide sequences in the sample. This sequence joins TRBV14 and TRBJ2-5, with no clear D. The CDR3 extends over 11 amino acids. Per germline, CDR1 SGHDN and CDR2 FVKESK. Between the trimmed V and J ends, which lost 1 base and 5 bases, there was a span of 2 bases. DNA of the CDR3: TGTGCCAGCAGCCAAGCGGAGACCCAGTACTTC. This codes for CASSQAETQYF.

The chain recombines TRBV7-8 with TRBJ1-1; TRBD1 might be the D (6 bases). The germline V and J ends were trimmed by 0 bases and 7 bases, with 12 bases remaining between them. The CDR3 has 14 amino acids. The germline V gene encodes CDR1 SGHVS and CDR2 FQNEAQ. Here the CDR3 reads CASSLAWAGDEAFF. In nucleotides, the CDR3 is TGTGCCAGCAGCTTAGCCTGGGCAGGGGATGAAGCTTTCTTT.

CDR3 residues: CASSLVDGGNQPQHF. In nucleotides, the CDR3 is TGTGCCAGCAGCCTAGTCGACGGGGGCAATCAGCCCCAGCATTTT. This chain connects TRBV7-3 to TRBJ1-5; D unclear. Germline V gives CDR1 SGHTA, CDR2 FQGTGA. This CDR3 is built from 15 residues. Trimming shortened V by 5 bases and J by 2 bases, and 13 bases separated the two germline ends.